A single sample gave rise to the 11 T cell receptor beta chains below, sequenced in a study of sequential checkpoint blockade in melanoma. Noted treatment: randomized to nivolumab then ipilimumab (arm A) or the reverse (arm B). The assay was immunoSEQ multiplex PCR, and TCRdb's table has in-frame clones only and misses some. The table lists around 9,000 clones, around 60% of them singletons. The material sequenced was CD8+ T cells sorted from blood (inferred from file names), taken from a patient given nivolumab and ipilimumab in sequence. Receptors were obtained from a human donor with melanoma.

Remarks on this clone: Other DNA sequences of this sample code for an identical CDR3. The chain recombines TRBV27 with TRBJ2-1; D possibly corresponds to TRBD2 (6 bases). This CDR3 comprises 13 residues. CDR1 and CDR2 from the germline V gene are MNHEY and SMNVEV (reference sequence). Trimming removed 0 bases at V and 7 bases at J, with 7 bases between. The CDR3 is CASSLSGRNEQFF. CDR3 DNA sequence: TGTGCCAGCAGTTTATCCGGGAGAAATGAGCAGTTCTTC.

The gene calls are TRBV6-5 and TRBJ2-1, with TRBD2 identical over 10 bases. The length of the CDR3 is 15 residues. CDR1 is MNHEY, CDR2 SVGAGI, per germline. V gave up 5 bases and J gave up 6 bases; unmatched junction bases: 7. CDR3 coding DNA: TGTGCCAGCAGTGCTGAAGCGGGGGGGCTCAATGAGCAGTTCTTC. As protein: CASSAEAGGLNEQFF.

CDR3 region: CAISYSGTAYNEQFF. The CDR3 region has the DNA TGTGCCATCAGCTATAGCGGGACAGCCTACAATGAGCAGTTCTTC. The V and J genes are TRBV10-3 and TRBJ2-1; TRBD2 might be the D (8 bases). This CDR3 has 15 amino acids. Trimming cost V 6 bases and J 2 bases, with 14 bases left between them. The germline CDR1 and CDR2 sequences are ENHRY and SYGVKD.

The chain recombines TRBV29-1 with TRBJ2-1, with D unresolved. CDR1 SQVTM and CDR2 ANQGSEA come from the germline V gene. CDR3 length: 14 amino acids. Trimming left V 5 bases short and J 0 bases short, with 11 bases between. CDR3 sequence: CSVRLESSYNEQFF. CDR3 DNA: TGCAGCGTTCGTCTAGAAAGCTCCTACAATGAGCAGTTCTTC.

As to this clone: At the DNA level, this CDR3 is encoded by other sequences in the same sample as well. This rearrangement joins TRBV5-6 to TRBJ2-2; the match to TRBD2 covers 7 bases. CDR1 SGHDT and CDR2 YYEEEE come from the germline V gene. This CDR3 comprises 15 residues. V was clipped by 0 bases and J by 4 bases; unmatched bases: 3. CDR3 amino acids: CASSLGLAGTGELFF. In nucleotides, the CDR3 is TGTGCCAGCAGCTTGGGACTAGCCGGCACCGGGGAGCTGTTTTTT. The full variable domain, completed using reference TRBV5-6 and TRBJ2-2, is DAGVTQSPTHLIKTRGQQVTLRCSPKSGHDTVSWYQQALGQGPQFIFQYYEEEERQRGNFPDRFSGHQFPNYSSELNVNALLLGDSALYLCASSLGLAGTGELFFGEGSRLTVL.

This clone was observed a handful of times. The gene calls are TRBV4-2 and TRBJ2-6; possible D gene TRBD2, 5 bases. Per the germline V gene, CDR1 is LGHNA and CDR2 is YNFKEQ. V shed 0 bases and J shed 0 bases, with 6 bases lying between them. The CDR3 totals 16 residues. As DNA, the CDR3 is TGTGCCAGCAGCCAAGATGCGGGCTCTGGGGCCAACGTCCTGACTTTC. Residues: CASSQDAGSGANVLTF.

The chain links TRBV13 to TRBJ2-2; TRBD2 aligns across 7 bases. Germline CDR1 is PRHDT and CDR2 is FYEKMQ (reference sequence). Losses at the gene ends were 5 bases for V and 1 base for J; bases not matched to a gene: 7. CDR3 length equals 16 residues. Here the CDR3 reads CASSLGREENTGELFF. In nucleotides, the CDR3 is TGTGCCAGCAGCCTGGGACGGGAGGAGAACACCGGGGAGCTGTTTTTT.

This clone was detected a few times. CDR3 nucleotide sequence: TGTGCCAGCAGTGACTCGACCCAGACTAGCGGGGGGCCAGATACGCAGTATTTT. This codes for CASSDSTQTSGGPDTQYF. The V gene is TRBV6-4, the J gene TRBJ2-3; 13 positions agree with TRBD2. The CDR3 has 18 amino acids. Trimming took 0 bases from V and 4 from J; bases not matched to a gene: 7. The germline V gene encodes CDR1 MRHNA and CDR2 SNTAGT.

The chain is built from TRBV4-3 and TRBJ1-1; D is ambiguous. Germline V CDR1 and CDR2: LGHNA, YSLEER. This CDR3 is 14 amino acids long. Trimming removed 2 bases from V and 1 base from J, with 8 bases in between. The CDR3 here is CASSQNSWNTEAFF. The CDR3 DNA sequence: TGCGCCAGCAGCCAAAATTCTTGGAACACTGAAGCTTTCTTT.

The chain combines TRBV5-4 with TRBJ2-5; TRBD2 aligns across 8 bases. The germline gives CDR1 SGHNT, CDR2 YYREEE (reference sequence). V shed 4 bases, J shed 11 bases, and the junction held 13 bases outside the gene matches. CDR3 size: 14 residues. For the CDR3, the DNA is TGTGCCAGCAGCCCCGGGGGGGGAGCTTGGGAGCAGTACTTC. Translation gives CASSPGGGAWEQYF.

This clone was counted only a few times. The CDR3 bases are TGTGCCAGTAGTATAGCCCTGGGGCGCGACGAGCAGTACTTC. It is translated as CASSIALGRDEQYF. The rearrangement links TRBV19 to TRBJ2-7; TRBD1 is a possible D gene (5 bases). Trimming removed 1 base at V and 5 bases at J, with 12 bases between. The CDR3 length is 14 residues. Germline V lookup: CDR1 LNHDA, CDR2 SQIVND (reference sequence).